Here is one TCR beta chain with its context. These data come from a study of OX40 agonist ivuxolimab in advanced cancers. The CDR3 consists of 11 residues. The J segment lost 6 bases and the V segment lost 8 bases, leaving 1 base of the junction unmatched. The germline gives CDR1 SGHNT, CDR2 YENEEA. TCRdb keeps only in-frame clones here, not all; method: immunoSEQ multiplex PCR. In the table there are tens of thousands of clones, about 89% of which are singletons. The chain links TRBV11-3 to TRBJ2-1, with 7 bases identical to TRBD1. The material sequenced was CD4+ or CD8+ T cells sorted from blood, taken in a trial of the OX40 agonist ivuxolimab. This TCR came from an adult with an advanced solid tumor such as melanoma, head and neck, liver or kidney cancer. DNA for the CDR3: TGTGCCAGCGGGACAGTCAATGAGCAGTTCTTC. Translated, it gives CASGTVNEQFF.